This T cell receptor (beta chain) stems from a study of blood T cell repertoires in COVID-19. Study-wide background: Nucleic acid was either cDNA or gDNA, and it came from T cells, B-cell-depleted T cells, or PBMCs.

Study processing details: From reference gene primer amplification, estimates of nucleated cell counts were derived. Assay used: immunoSEQ multiplex PCR; TCRdb lists only in-frame clones, some missing. D and trimming come from the DNA, and the V and J calls and clone size come from that table. The repertoire includes roughly 300,000 clones, around 85% of them detected once, and roughly 1.5% sits in the top ten. Between the trimmed V and J ends, which lost 0 bases and 2 bases, there was a span of 13 bases. Germline loops: CDR1 SGHRS, CDR2 YFSETQ. CDR3 length equals 16 residues. Seattle cases were enrolled at active infection and followed longitudinally.

The TCR sequence derives from a human donor with COVID-19, enrolled during active disease. The donor label of this sample is uncertain. J is TRBJ2-3 and V is TRBV5-1; perhaps TRBD2 as D (5 bases). Sequencing input: peripheral blood. The DNA of the CDR3 is TGCGCCAGCAGCTTGGATGGACTCATCCACACAGATACGCAGTATTTT. It codes for CASSLDGLIHTDTQYF.